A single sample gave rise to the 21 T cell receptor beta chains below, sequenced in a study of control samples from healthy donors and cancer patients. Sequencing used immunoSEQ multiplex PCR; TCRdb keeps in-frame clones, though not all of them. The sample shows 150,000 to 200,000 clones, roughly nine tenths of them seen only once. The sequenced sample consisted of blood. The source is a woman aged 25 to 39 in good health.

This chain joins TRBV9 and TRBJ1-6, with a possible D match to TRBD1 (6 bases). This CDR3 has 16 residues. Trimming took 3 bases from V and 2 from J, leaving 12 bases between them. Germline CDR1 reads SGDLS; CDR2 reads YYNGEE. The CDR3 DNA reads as TGTGCCAGCAGCGCAACCGGGACACCCTATAATTCACCCCTCCACTTT. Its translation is CASSATGTPYNSPLHF.

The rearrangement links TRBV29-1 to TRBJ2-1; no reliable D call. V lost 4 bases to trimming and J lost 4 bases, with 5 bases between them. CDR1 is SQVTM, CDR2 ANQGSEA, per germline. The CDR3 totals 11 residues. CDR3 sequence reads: CSVGPYNEQFF. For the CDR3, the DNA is TGCAGCGTTGGACCGTACAATGAGCAGTTCTTC.

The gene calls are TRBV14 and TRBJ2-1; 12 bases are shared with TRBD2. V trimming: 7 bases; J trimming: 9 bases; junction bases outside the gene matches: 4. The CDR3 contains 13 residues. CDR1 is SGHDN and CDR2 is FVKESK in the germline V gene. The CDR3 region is CASTSGGASEQFF. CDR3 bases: TGTGCCAGCACTAGCGGGGGGGCCTCTGAGCAGTTCTTC.

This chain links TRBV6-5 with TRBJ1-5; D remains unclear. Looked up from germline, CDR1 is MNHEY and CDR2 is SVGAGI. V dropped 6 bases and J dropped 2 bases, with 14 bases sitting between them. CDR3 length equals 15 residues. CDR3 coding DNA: TGTGCCAGCAGACCTGACAAGAAGGGCAATCAGCCCCAGCATTTT. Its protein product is CASRPDKKGNQPQHF.

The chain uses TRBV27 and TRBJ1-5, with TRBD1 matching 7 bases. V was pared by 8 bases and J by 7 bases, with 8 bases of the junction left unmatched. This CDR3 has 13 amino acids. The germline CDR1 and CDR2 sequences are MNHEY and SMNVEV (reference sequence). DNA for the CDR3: TGTGCCAGCGGGAGGGGGCGCGGGCAGCCCCAGCATTTT. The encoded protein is CASGRGRGQPQHF.

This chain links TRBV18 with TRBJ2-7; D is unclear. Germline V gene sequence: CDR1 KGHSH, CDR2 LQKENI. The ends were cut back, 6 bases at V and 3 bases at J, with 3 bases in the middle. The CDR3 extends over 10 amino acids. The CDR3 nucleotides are TGTGCCAGCTCCAGCTACGAGCAGTACTTC. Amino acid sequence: CASSSYEQYF.

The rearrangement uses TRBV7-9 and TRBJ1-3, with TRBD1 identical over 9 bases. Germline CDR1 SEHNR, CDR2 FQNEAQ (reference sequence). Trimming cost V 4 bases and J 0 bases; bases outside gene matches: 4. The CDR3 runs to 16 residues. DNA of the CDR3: TGTGCCAGCAGCTCCGGGACAGGGTACTCTGGAAACACCATATATTTT. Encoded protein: CASSSGTGYSGNTIYF. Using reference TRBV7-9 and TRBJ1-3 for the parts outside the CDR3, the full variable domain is DTGVSQNPRHKITKRGQNVTFRCDPISEHNRLYWYRQTLGQGPEFLTYFQNEAQLEKSRLLSDRFSAERPKGSFSTLEIQRTEQGDSAMYLCASSSGTGYSGNTIYFGEGSWLTVV.

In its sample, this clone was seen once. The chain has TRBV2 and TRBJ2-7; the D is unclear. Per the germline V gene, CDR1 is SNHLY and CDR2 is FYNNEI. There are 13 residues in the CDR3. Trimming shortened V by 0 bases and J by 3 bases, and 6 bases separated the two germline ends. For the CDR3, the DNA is TGTGCCAGCAGTGAAGCTACAGACTACGAGCAGTACTTC. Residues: CASSEATDYEQYF.

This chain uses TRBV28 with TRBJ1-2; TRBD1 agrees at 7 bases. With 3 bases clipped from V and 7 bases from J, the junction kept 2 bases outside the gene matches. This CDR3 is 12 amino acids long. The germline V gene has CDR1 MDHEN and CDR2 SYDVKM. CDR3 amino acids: CASSLDRFGYTF. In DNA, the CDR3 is TGTGCCAGCAGTTTGGACAGGTTTGGCTACACCTTC.

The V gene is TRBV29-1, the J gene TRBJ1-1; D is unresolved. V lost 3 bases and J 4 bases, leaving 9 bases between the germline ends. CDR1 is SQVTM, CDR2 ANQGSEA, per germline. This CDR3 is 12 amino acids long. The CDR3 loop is CSVEEGGTEAFF. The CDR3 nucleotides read TGCAGCGTTGAGGAGGGCGGCACTGAAGCTTTCTTT.

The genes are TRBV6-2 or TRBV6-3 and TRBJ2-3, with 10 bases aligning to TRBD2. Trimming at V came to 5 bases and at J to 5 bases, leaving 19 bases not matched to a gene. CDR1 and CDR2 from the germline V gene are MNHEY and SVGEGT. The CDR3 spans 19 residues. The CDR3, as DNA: TGTGCCAGCAGTGGCCGGTGGGGGGCCGGTAGCGGGAGGTTAGATACGCAGTATTTT. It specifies CASSGRWGAGSGRLDTQYF.

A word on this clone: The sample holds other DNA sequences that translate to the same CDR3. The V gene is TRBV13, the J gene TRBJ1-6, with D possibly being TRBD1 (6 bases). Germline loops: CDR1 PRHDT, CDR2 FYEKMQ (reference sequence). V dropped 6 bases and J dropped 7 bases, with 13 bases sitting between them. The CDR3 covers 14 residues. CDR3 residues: CASRPGTRNSPLHF. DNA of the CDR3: TGTGCCAGCAGACCCGGGACACGGAATTCACCCCTCCACTTT.

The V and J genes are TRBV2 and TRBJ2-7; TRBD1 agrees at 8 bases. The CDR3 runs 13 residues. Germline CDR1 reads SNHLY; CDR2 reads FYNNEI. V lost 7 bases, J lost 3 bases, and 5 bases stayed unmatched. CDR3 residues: CASKDGTGYEQYF. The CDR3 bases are TGTGCCAGCAAGGACGGGACAGGCTACGAGCAGTACTTC.

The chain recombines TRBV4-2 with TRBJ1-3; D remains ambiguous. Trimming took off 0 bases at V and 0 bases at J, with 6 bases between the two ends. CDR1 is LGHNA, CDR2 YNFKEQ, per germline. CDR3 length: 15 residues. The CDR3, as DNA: TGTGCCAGCAGCCAAGATACAAGCTCTGGAAACACCATATATTTT. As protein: CASSQDTSSGNTIYF.

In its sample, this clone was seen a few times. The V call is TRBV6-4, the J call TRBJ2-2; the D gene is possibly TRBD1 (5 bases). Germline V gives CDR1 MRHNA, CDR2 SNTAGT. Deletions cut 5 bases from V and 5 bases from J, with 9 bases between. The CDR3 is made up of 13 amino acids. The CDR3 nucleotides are TGTGCCAGCAGTAACAGGATTACCGGGGAGCTGTTTTTT. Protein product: CASSNRITGELFF.

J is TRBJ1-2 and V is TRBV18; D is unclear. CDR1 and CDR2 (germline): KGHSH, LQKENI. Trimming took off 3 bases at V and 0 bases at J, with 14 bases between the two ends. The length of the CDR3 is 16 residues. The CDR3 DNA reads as TGTGCCAGCTCACCCTCAAACAGCCCACCTAACTATGGCTACACCTTC. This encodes CASSPSNSPPNYGYTF. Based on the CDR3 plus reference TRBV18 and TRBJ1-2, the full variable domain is NAGVMQNPRHLVRRRGQEARLRCSPMKGHSHVYWYRQLPEEGLKFMVYLQKENIIDESGMPKERFSAEFPKEGPSILRIQQVVRGDSAAYFCASSPSNSPPNYGYTFGSGTRLTVV.

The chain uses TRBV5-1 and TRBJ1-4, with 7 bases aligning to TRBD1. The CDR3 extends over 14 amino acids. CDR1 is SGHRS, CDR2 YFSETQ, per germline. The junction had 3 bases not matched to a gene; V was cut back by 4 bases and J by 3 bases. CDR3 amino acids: CASSPGGSNEKLFF. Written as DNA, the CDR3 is TGCGCCAGCAGCCCAGGGGGGTCTAATGAAAAACTGTTTTTT.

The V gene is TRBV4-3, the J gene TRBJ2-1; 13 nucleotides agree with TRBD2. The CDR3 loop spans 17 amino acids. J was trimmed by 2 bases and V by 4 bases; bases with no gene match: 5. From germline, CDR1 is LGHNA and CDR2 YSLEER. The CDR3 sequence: CASSLGTSGKAYNEQFF. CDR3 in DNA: TGCGCCAGCAGCCTCGGGACTAGCGGGAAAGCCTACAATGAGCAGTTCTTC.

CDR3 sequence reads: CASSLTSGTYEQYF. Written as DNA, the CDR3 is TGCGCCAGCAGCTTGACTAGCGGGACCTACGAGCAGTACTTC. The V call is TRBV5-1, the J call TRBJ2-7; 10 bases align to TRBD2. Germline-derived CDR1 and CDR2 are SGHRS and YFSETQ. CDR3 length: 14 amino acids. With V trimmed by 1 base and J by 2 bases, 0 bases remained unmatched.

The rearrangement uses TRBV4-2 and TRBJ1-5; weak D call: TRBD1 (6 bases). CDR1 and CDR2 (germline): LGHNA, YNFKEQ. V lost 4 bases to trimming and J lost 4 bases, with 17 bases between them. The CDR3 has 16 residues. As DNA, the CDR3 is TGTGCCAGCAGCCCACAGGGAGGGAACCCAAATCAGCCCCAGCATTTT. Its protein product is CASSPQGGNPNQPQHF.

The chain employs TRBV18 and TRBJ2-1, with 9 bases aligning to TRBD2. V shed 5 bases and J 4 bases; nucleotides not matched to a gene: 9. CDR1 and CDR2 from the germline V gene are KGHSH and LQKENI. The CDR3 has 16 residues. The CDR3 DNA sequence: TGTGCCAGCTCATCCCCGACTAGCGGAACTTACAATGAGCAGTTCTTC. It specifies CASSSPTSGTYNEQFF.